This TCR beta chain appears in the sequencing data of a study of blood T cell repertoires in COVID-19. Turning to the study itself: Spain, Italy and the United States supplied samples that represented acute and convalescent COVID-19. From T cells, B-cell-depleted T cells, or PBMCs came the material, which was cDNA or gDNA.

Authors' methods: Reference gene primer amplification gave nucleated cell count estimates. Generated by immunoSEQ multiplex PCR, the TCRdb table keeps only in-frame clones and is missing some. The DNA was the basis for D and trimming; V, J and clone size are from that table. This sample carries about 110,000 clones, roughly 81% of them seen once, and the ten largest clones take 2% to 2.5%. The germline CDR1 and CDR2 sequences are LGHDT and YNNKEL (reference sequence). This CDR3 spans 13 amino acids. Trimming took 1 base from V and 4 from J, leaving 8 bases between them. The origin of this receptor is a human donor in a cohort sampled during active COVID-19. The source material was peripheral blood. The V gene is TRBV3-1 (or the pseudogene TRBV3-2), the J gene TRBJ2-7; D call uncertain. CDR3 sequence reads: CASSQGRRYEQYF. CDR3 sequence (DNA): TGTGCCAGCAGCCAAGGAAGGAGATACGAGCAGTACTTC.